Shown below are 7 T cell receptor beta chains from a single sample sequenced in a study of OX40 agonist ivuxolimab in advanced cancers. Generated by immunoSEQ multiplex PCR, the TCRdb table keeps only in-frame clones and is missing some. This sample carries tens of thousands of clones, around 89% of them seen once, and the ten largest clones take around 0.4%. The source material was CD4+ or CD8+ T cells sorted from blood, sampled in a trial of the OX40 agonist ivuxolimab. These TCRs come from an adult with an advanced solid tumor such as melanoma, head and neck, liver or kidney cancer.

V usage is TRBV4-3 and J usage is TRBJ2-1, with D tentatively TRBD2 (6 bases). CDR1 and CDR2 (germline): LGHNA, YSLEER. V lost 4 bases, J lost 8 bases, and 12 bases lay in between. CDR3 size: 13 residues. Here the CDR3 reads CASSPRSGDEQFF. In DNA, the CDR3 is TGCGCCAGCAGCCCCAGATCGGGGGATGAGCAGTTCTTC.

A single count supports this clone. J is TRBJ1-2 and V is TRBV10-3, with 7 bases matching TRBD1. Germline V gene data show CDR1 as ENHRY and CDR2 as SYGVKD. V lost 6 bases to trimming and J lost 4 bases; unmatched junction nucleotides: 5. This CDR3 comprises 13 residues. CDR3 bases: TGTGCCATCAGCGGAGACAGGGTCTATGGCTACACCTTC. This encodes CAISGDRVYGYTF.

The V call is TRBV18, the J call TRBJ2-3; 9 nucleotides align to TRBD1. This CDR3 is built from 14 residues. Germline trimming cut 6 bases from V and 2 bases from J; bases unmatched to any gene: 3. Germline values: CDR1 KGHSH, CDR2 LQKENI. The CDR3 DNA reads TGTGCCAGCTCCGGGACAGGGATCACAGATACGCAGTATTTT. Translated, it gives CASSGTGITDTQYF.

This clone has a handful of counts. V usage is TRBV2 and J usage is TRBJ2-3, with a possible D match to TRBD2 (6 bases). This CDR3 contains 14 residues. The germline CDR1 and CDR2 sequences are SNHLY and FYNNEI. V was pared by 6 bases and J by 2 bases, with 12 bases between. CDR3 residues: CASRTGSDTDTQYF. CDR3 sequence (DNA): TGTGCCAGCAGGACCGGGAGTGACACAGATACGCAGTATTTT.

The chain links TRBV4-2 to TRBJ2-1; 11 positions agree with TRBD2. This CDR3 spans 15 amino acids. Trimming cost V 5 bases and J 6 bases; bases outside gene matches: 6. Germline-derived CDR1 and CDR2 are LGHNA and YNFKEQ. CDR3 protein: CASSSRTSGFNEQFF. CDR3 DNA: TGTGCCAGCAGCTCTAGGACTAGCGGGTTCAATGAGCAGTTCTTC.

V is TRBV27 and J is TRBJ1-2; no definite D call. V lost 10 bases and J lost 2, with 17 bases in between. CDR1 MNHEY and CDR2 SMNVEV come from the germline V gene (reference sequence). The CDR3 runs to 14 residues. CDR3 nucleotides: TGTGCCACCCACACACCTACCGGGAACTATGGCTACACCTTC. Translating gives CATHTPTGNYGYTF.

The chain is built from TRBV27 and TRBJ1-5; 8 bases align to TRBD1. The V gene's germline CDR1 is MNHEY and CDR2 SMNVEV (reference sequence). J was trimmed by 5 bases and V by 4 bases; bases with no gene match: 4. The CDR3 loop spans 14 amino acids. CDR3 sequence (DNA): TGTGCCAGCAGTTATACGGACAGGGATCAGCCCCAGCATTTT. Its translation is CASSYTDRDQPQHF.